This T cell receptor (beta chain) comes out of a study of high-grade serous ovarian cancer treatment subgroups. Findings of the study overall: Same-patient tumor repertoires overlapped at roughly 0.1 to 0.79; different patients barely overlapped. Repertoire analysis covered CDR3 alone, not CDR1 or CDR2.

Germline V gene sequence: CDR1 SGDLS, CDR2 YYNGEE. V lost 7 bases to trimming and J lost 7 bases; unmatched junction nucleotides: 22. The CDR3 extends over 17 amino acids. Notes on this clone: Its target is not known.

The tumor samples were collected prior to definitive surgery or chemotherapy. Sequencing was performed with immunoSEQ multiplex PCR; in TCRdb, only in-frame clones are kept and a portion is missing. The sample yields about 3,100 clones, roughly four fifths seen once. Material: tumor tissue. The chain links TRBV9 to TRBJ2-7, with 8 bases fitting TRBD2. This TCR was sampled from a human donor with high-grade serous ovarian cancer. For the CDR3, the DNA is TGTGCCAGCTCGTGGGGATTCACGGGAGGGCCCAGTTCGGAGCAGTACTTC. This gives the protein CASSWGFTGGPSSEQYF.